This T cell receptor (beta chain) is from a study of technical replicates of blood from several donors. J lost 15 bases, V lost 4 bases, and 11 bases had no gene match. Germline CDR1 is SNHLY and CDR2 is FYNNEI. The length of the CDR3 is 14 residues. Sequencing used immunoSEQ multiplex PCR; TCRdb keeps in-frame clones, though not all of them. The table includes tens of thousands of clones, more than 95% detected once. The TCR sequence derives from a human donor in good health. The chain has TRBV2 and TRBJ2-4, with 11 bases aligning to TRBD2. Sequenced: T cells isolated from PBMCs. The CDR3 DNA sequence: TGTGCCAGCAGTGTTAGCGGGGGGGCCCATTTCTCGTACTTC. Its protein product is CASSVSGGAHFSYF.